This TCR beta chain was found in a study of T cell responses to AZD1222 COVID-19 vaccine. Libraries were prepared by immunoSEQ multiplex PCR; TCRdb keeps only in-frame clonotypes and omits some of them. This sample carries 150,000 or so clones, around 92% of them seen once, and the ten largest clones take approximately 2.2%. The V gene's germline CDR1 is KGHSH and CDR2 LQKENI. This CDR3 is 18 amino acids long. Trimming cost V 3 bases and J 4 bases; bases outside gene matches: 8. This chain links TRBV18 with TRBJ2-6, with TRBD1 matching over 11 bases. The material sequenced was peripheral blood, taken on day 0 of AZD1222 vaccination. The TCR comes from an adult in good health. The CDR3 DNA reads TGTGCCAGCTCACCGGGACAGGGGGTCCCAGTAGGGGCCAACGTCCTGACTTTC. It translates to CASSPGQGVPVGANVLTF.